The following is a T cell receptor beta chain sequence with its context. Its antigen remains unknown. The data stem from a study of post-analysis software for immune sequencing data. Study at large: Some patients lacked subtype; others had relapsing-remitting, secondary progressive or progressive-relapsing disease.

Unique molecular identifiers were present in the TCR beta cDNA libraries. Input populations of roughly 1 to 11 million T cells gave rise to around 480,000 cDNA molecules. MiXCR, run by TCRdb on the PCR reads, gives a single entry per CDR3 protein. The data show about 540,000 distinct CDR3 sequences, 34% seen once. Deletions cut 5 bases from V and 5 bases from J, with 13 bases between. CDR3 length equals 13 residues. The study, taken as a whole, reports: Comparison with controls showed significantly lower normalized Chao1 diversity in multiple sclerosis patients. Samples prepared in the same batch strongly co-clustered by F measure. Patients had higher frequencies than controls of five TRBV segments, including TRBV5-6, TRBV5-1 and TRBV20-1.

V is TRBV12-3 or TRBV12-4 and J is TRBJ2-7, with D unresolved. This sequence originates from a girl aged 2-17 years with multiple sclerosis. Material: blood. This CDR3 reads CASSVSDLDEQYF. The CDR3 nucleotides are TGTGCCAGCAGTGTCTCGGACCTAGACGAGCAGTACTTC.